This TCR beta chain is drawn from a study of cytomegalovirus exposure and HLA in healthy donors. Study-wide findings and caveats: Some TCR beta chains (approximately 180 of them) were listed as cytomegalovirus-associated. Most sequenced TCRs were rare (though some public TCRs occurred in many donors).

The CDR3 contains 15 residues. Germline values: CDR1 GTSNPN, CDR2 SVGIG (reference sequence). V gave up 4 bases and J gave up 2 bases; unmatched junction bases: 6. The assay was immunoSEQ multiplex PCR, and TCRdb's table has in-frame clones only and misses some. Of under 200,000 clones in the sample, 81% were seen once. Turning to this clone: Its antigen is not known.

The source of this sequence is a woman in her twenties or thirties in good health and CMV-seronegative. Specimen: PBMCs. This rearrangement joins TRBV30 to TRBJ2-1; 9 bases line up with TRBD1. CDR3 in DNA: TGTGCCTGGAATTCCGGGACAGGGACCTACAATGAGCAGTTCTTC. The encoded protein is CAWNSGTGTYNEQFF.